The 18 T cell receptor beta chains presented below share a single source sample, sequenced in a study of PD-L1 blockade in urothelial cancer. Time point defined: pretreatment peripheral blood. Assay used: immunoSEQ multiplex PCR; TCRdb lists only in-frame clones, some missing. The sample contains tens of thousands of clones, approximately 83% of which appear only once. The starting material was PBMCs, obtained around atezolizumab (anti-PD-L1) treatment. The receptors were gathered from a man aged 60 to 69 with urothelial cancer.

J is TRBJ2-7 and V is TRBV10-1; 8 bases are a match to TRBD2. The V and J ends lost 3 bases and 3 bases, in that order; junction bases with no gene match: 7. The CDR3 sequence is 15 residues long. Per germline, CDR1 WNHNN and CDR2 SYGVQD (reference sequence). The CDR3 DNA sequence: TGCGCCAGCAGTGACCATAGCGGGACGGACTACGAGCAGTACTTC. This encodes CASSDHSGTDYEQYF.

The chain carries TRBV7-3 and TRBJ1-5; no firm D call. Per germline, CDR1 SGHTA and CDR2 FQGTGA. The ends were cut back, 1 base at V and 5 bases at J, with 6 bases in the middle. CDR3 length: 13 residues. Written as DNA, the CDR3 is TGTGCCAGCAGCTTAAATATTGATCAGCCCCAGCATTTT. The encoded protein is CASSLNIDQPQHF. Complete variable domain (other parts from reference TRBV7-3 and TRBJ1-5): GAGVSQTPSNKVTEKGKYVELRCDPISGHTALYWYRQSLGQGPEFLIYFQGTGAADDSGLPNDRFFAVRPEGSVSTLKIQRTERGDSAVYLCASSLNIDQPQHFGDGTRLSIL.

V is TRBV15 and J is TRBJ1-1; D gene uncertain. This CDR3 contains 14 residues. CDR1 is LNHNV, CDR2 YYDKDF, per germline (reference sequence). Trimming shortened V by 2 bases and J by 1 base, and 8 bases separated the two germline ends. CDR3 protein: CATSRNWANTEAFF. For the CDR3, the DNA is TGTGCCACCAGCAGAAATTGGGCGAACACTGAAGCTTTCTTT.

The rearrangement links TRBV28 to TRBJ2-5; TRBD2 matches at 14 bases. This CDR3 is built from 18 residues. Germline CDR1 is MDHEN and CDR2 is SYDVKM. V lost 5 bases to trimming and J lost 4 bases; unmatched junction nucleotides: 12. The CDR3 coding sequence is TGTGCCAGCAGTGCCGGACTAGCGGGGGGAAAAAGGGGAGAGACCCAGTACTTC. It encodes CASSAGLAGGKRGETQYF.

The rearrangement links TRBV11-2 to TRBJ1-1, with unresolved D. CDR3 size: 14 residues. Germline lookup yields CDR1 SGHAT and CDR2 FQNNGV. V lost 2 bases and J 10 bases, leaving 17 bases between the germline ends. The CDR3 region is CASSLSEGIAGAFF. CDR3 bases: TGTGCCAGCAGCTTATCCGAAGGGATTGCGGGAGCTTTCTTT.

This clone was seen a single time. This sequence joins TRBV5-1 and TRBJ2-1, with D unresolved. Germline loops: CDR1 SGHRS, CDR2 YFSETQ. Trimming left V 2 bases short and J 8 bases short, with 17 bases between. The CDR3 sequence is 15 residues long. The CDR3 DNA reads TGCGCCAGCAGCTTAACCGGTATTCTACCCGATGAGCAGTTCTTC. Amino acid sequence: CASSLTGILPDEQFF.

The rearrangement uses TRBV11-2 and TRBJ1-4; TRBD1 is a possible D gene (6 bases). In germline, CDR1 is SGHAT, CDR2 FQNNGV. The CDR3 runs 16 residues. Trimming removed 6 bases from V and 8 bases from J, with 22 bases in between. The CDR3 spells CASSQTQGMVNEKLFF. The CDR3, as DNA: TGTGCCAGCAGTCAGACACAGGGAATGGTAAACGAAAAACTGTTTTTT.

This chain connects TRBV6-1 to TRBJ1-2; D may be TRBD1 (6 bases). From germline, CDR1 is MNHNS and CDR2 SASEGT. The V gene lost 2 bases and the J gene lost 6 bases, with 25 bases spanning the gap. This CDR3 is built from 18 residues. As DNA, the CDR3 is TGTGCCAGCAGTGAAAGCCTGCTTAGGGGGAACCGGGGGGATGGCTACACCTTC. Its translation is CASSESLLRGNRGDGYTF.

The chain combines TRBV11-2 with TRBJ1-1; D is perhaps TRBD1 (5 bases). This CDR3 is built from 14 residues. V was cut by 8 bases and J by 4 bases, with 17 bases left in between. In germline, CDR1 is SGHAT, CDR2 FQNNGV. The CDR3, as DNA: TGTGCCAGCCGCGGGGGGGTAAGGAGCACTGAAGCTTTCTTT. Translation gives CASRGGVRSTEAFF.

V and J are TRBV27 and TRBJ1-4, with 9 nucleotides matching TRBD1. V lost 2 bases to trimming and J lost 4 bases; unmatched junction nucleotides: 23. CDR1 MNHEY and CDR2 SMNVEV come from the germline V gene (reference sequence). CDR3 size: 22 residues. Here the CDR3 reads CASSLHPFLPGTGIVGNEKLFF. The CDR3 coding sequence is TGTGCCAGCAGTTTACACCCCTTTTTGCCCGGGACAGGGATCGTCGGTAATGAAAAACTGTTTTTT.

The chain recombines TRBV4-2 with TRBJ2-1; D is unclear. The CDR3 loop spans 12 amino acids. Per the germline V gene, CDR1 is LGHNA and CDR2 is YNFKEQ. V was cut by 1 base and J by 6 bases, with 4 bases left in between. Here the CDR3 DNA reads TGTGCCAGCAGCCAAGGAGGCAATGAGCAGTTCTTC. It yields the protein CASSQGGNEQFF.

The J gene is TRBJ1-2, the V gene TRBV4-2, with TRBD1 as a possible D gene (6 bases). Germline CDR1 and CDR2: LGHNA and YNFKEQ. With 1 base removed from V and 3 bases from J, the gap between germline ends came to 15 bases. This CDR3 is built from 16 residues. The CDR3 nucleotides read TGTGCCAGCAGCCAAGCGAATTTACAGGGACACTATGGCTACACCTTC. Amino acids: CASSQANLQGHYGYTF.

The rearrangement uses TRBV6-1 and TRBJ1-3; a weak D match, TRBD1 (5 bases). CDR3 length: 16 amino acids. Germline-derived CDR1 and CDR2 are MNHNS and SASEGT. V was clipped by 0 bases and J by 4 bases, with 13 bases between them. The CDR3 is CASSEAGQGDGNTIYF. As DNA, the CDR3 is TGTGCCAGCAGTGAAGCGGGCCAGGGTGACGGAAACACCATATATTTT.

In its sample, this clone was seen once. The genes are TRBV21-1 and TRBJ2-7; the D call in the table, TRBD2, was not verified against the DNA. TRBV21-1 is annotated as a pseudogene. The length of the CDR3 is 15 residues. The CDR3 nucleotides read TGTGCCAGCAGGGTACTAGGGTACCCCTCCTACGAGCAGTACTTC. It is translated as CASRVLGYPSYEQYF.

The V call is TRBV29-1, the J call TRBJ1-5; TRBD1 might be the D (6 bases). The CDR3 consists of 12 residues. Trimming took 4 bases from V and 6 from J, leaving 10 bases between them. Germline assignment: CDR1 SQVTM and CDR2 ANQGSEA. In DNA form, the CDR3 reads TGCAGCGTTGTGTCCAGGGGTCAGCCCCAGCATTTT. Its translation is CSVVSRGQPQHF. The whole variable domain, filled in from reference TRBV29-1 and TRBJ1-5, reads SAVISQKPSRDICQRGTSLTIQCQVDSQVTMMFWYRQQPGQSLTLIATANQGSEATYESGFVIDKFPISRPNLTFSTLTVSNMSPEDSSIYLCSVVSRGQPQHFGDGTRLSIL.

This clone has more than one count but fewer than ten. The V and J genes are TRBV30 and TRBJ1-5; D gene unclear. The CDR3 length is 13 residues. CDR1 GTSNPN and CDR2 SVGIG come from the germline V gene (reference sequence). V was cut by 2 bases and J by 7 bases, with 12 bases left in between. The CDR3 DNA sequence: TGTGCCTGGAGTTCGCGGTCCGAACAGCCCCAGCATTTT. Protein product: CAWSSRSEQPQHF.

This rearrangement joins TRBV7-6 to TRBJ2-1; 10 nucleotides match TRBD2. Germline assignment: CDR1 SGHVS and CDR2 FNYEAQ. CDR3 length: 16 amino acids. The V gene end was trimmed by 5 bases and the J gene end by 2 bases; junction bases not matched to a gene: 6. The DNA for the CDR3 is TGTGCCAGCAGCCGAAGCGGGGGGGAGACCTACAATGAGCAGTTCTTC. Translated, it gives CASSRSGGETYNEQFF.

The rearrangement links TRBV7-2 to TRBJ1-2; 8 bases line up with TRBD1. The CDR3 covers 14 residues. Trimming removed 5 bases from V and 8 bases from J; junction bases left unmatched: 10. Germline assignment: CDR1 SGHTA and CDR2 FQGNSA. This CDR3 is CASSKGTGPEGYTF. In DNA form, the CDR3 reads TGTGCCAGCAGCAAAGGGACAGGTCCGGAAGGCTACACCTTC.